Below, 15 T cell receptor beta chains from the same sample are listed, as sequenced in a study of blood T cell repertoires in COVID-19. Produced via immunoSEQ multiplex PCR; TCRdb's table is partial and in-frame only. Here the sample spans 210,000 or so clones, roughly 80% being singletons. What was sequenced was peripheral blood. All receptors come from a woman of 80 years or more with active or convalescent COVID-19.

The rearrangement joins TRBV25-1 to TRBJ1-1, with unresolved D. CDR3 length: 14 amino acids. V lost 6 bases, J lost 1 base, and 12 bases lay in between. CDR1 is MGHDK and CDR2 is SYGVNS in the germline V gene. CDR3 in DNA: TGTGCCAGCAGGGGAAGAGGGCCGAACACTGAAGCTTTCTTT. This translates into CASRGRGPNTEAFF.

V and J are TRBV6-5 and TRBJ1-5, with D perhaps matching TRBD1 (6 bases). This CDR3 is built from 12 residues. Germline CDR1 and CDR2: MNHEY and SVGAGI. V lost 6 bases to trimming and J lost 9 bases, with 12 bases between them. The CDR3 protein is CASRDRVSPQHF. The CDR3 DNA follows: TGTGCCAGCAGGGACAGAGTGTCGCCCCAGCATTTT.

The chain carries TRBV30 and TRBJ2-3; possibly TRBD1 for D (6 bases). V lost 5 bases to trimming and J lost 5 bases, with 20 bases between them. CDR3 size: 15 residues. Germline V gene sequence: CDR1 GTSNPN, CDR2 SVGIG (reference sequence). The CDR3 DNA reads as TGTGCCTGGCAACCGACAGGACCTAGGGGAGATACGCAGTATTTT. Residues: CAWQPTGPRGDTQYF.

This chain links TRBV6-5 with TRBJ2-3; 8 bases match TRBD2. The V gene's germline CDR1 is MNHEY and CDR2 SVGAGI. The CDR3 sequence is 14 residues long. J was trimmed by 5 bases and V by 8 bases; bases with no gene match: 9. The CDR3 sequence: CASLKAGDEDTQYF. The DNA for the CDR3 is TGTGCCAGCCTGAAAGCGGGGGATGAAGATACGCAGTATTTT.

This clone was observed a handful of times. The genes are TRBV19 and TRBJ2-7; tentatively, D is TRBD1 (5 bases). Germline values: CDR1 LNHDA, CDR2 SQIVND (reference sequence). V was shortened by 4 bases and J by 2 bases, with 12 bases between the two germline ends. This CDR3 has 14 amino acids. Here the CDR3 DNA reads TGTGCCAGTAGTAGGACATGGCAGGCCTACGAGCAGTACTTC. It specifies CASSRTWQAYEQYF. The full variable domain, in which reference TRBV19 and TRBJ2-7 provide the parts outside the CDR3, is DGGITQSPKYLFRKEGQNVTLSCEQNLNHDAMYWYRQDPGQGLRLIYYSQIVNDFQKGDIAEGYSVSREKKESFPLTVTSAQKNPTAFYLCASSRTWQAYEQYFGPGTRLTVT.

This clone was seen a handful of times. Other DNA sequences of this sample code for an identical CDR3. CDR3 coding DNA: TGTGCCAGCAGCTTCAGGGACACTGAAGCTTTCTTT. This sequence encodes CASSFRDTEAFF. The V gene is TRBV11-2, the J gene TRBJ1-1; TRBD1 might be the D (5 bases). This CDR3 is 12 amino acids long. Trimming removed 3 bases from V and 3 bases from J, with 5 bases in between. Germline CDR1 reads SGHAT; CDR2 reads FQNNGV.

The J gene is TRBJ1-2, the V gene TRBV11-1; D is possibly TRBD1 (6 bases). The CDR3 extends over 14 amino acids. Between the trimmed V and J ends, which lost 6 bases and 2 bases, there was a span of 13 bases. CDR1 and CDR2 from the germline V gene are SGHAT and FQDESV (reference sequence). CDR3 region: CASSRQAKNYGYTF. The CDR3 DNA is TGTGCCAGCAGTCGACAGGCTAAAAACTATGGCTACACCTTC.

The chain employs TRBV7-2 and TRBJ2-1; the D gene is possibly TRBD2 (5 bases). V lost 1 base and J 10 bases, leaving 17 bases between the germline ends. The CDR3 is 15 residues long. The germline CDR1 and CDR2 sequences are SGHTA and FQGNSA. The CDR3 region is CASSLERLPFREQFF. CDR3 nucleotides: TGTGCCAGCAGCTTAGAGAGACTACCTTTTAGGGAGCAGTTCTTC.

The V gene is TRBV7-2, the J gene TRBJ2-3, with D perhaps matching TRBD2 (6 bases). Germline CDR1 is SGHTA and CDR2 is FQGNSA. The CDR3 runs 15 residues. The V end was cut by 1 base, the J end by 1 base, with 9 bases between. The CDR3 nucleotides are TGTGCCAGCAGCTTAGGGTCTAGCGGCACAGATACGCAGTATTTT. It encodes CASSLGSSGTDTQYF.

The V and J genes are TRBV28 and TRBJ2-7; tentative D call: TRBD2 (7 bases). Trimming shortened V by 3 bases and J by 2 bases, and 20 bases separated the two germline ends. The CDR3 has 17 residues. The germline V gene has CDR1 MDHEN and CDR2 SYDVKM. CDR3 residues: CASSFPGWGGLTYEQYF. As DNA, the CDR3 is TGTGCCAGCAGTTTTCCGGGTTGGGGGGGCCTTACCTACGAGCAGTACTTC.

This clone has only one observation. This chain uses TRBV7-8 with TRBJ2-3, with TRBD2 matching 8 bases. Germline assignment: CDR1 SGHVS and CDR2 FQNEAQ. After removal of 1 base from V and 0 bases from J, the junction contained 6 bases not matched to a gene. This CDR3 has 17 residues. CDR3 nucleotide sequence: TGTGCCAGCAGCTTAGGCGCTAGCGGGTCTAGCACAGATACGCAGTATTTT. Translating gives CASSLGASGSSTDTQYF.

CDR3 sequence (DNA): TGTGCCAGCAGCCTCCGGGTTAGCGGGGGGGCAGATACGCAGTATTTT. Its translation: CASSLRVSGGADTQYF. The J gene is TRBJ2-3, the V gene TRBV21-1; no DNA check was done on the table's D call, TRBD2. TRBV21-1 constitutes a pseudogene. The CDR3 length is 16 residues.

CDR3 sequence: CASSLLGQSNEQFF. The CDR3 DNA follows: TGTGCCAGCAGTCTACTAGGGCAGTCCAATGAGCAGTTCTTC. The chain recombines TRBV6-2 or TRBV6-3 with TRBJ2-1; D might be TRBD2 (5 bases). The length of the CDR3 is 14 residues. V lost 5 bases to trimming and J lost 6 bases, with 14 bases between them. CDR1 and CDR2 (germline): MNHEY, SVGEGT.

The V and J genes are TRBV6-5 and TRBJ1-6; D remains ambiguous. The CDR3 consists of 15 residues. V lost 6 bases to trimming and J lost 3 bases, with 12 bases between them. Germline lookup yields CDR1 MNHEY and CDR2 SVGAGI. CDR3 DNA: TGTGCCAGCAGGGGTCGGAGCATCTATAATTCACCCCTCCACTTT. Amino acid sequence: CASRGRSIYNSPLHF.

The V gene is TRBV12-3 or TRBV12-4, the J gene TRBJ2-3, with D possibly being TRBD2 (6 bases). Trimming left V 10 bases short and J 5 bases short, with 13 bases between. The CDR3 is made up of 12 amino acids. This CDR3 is CATGGFIDTQYF. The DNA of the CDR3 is TGTGCCACCGGGGGATTTATAGATACGCAGTATTTT.